Included here is one T cell receptor (beta chain) sequence, with context. The antigen is undetermined. This specimen comes from a study of cytomegalovirus exposure and HLA in healthy donors. Findings and limits, study-wide: The records held CMV serostatus as the only immune exposure information. Researchers reported in a later analysis that common viral pathogens appeared linked to several top clusters. By a later analysis, the bulk of CMV-associated TCR beta chains appeared HLA-restricted.

Germline assignment: CDR1 LNHDA and CDR2 SQIVND (reference sequence). V lost 10 bases to trimming and J lost 3 bases, with 27 bases between them. The length of the CDR3 is 18 residues. With 60 Vbeta and 13 Jbeta primers, the PCR was carried out. Only in-frame clones appear in the TCRdb table, and some are missing; sequencing was by immunoSEQ multiplex PCR. The profile covers about 160,000 clones, with 80% appearing a single time and 1.3% taken by the ten largest. Sequencing input: PBMCs. This receptor was identified in a woman aged 45 to 65 in good health and CMV-seronegative. V usage is TRBV19 and J usage is TRBJ1-4; no reliable D call. The chain's CDR3 is CATTRYAALKMANEKLFF. For the CDR3, the DNA is TGTGCCACCACCCGGTATGCGGCTTTGAAGATGGCTAATGAAAAACTGTTTTTT.